This TCR beta chain was obtained from a study of T cell responses to AZD1222 COVID-19 vaccine. Study background: It was second doses at about 4 or about 12 weeks that were pooled. Study observations and caveats: Clonal diversity was possibly underestimated, and the donors were mostly white British, with more females. No repertoire was sampled before or during the peak T cell response, only after it. Across the whole spike, CD4 TCRs peaked at regions 160-218 and 743-854.

CDR3 length: 13 amino acids. Germline CDR1 is SGHNT and CDR2 is YENEEA. V was cut by 5 bases and J by 4 bases, with 11 bases left in between. Assay: immunoSEQ multiplex PCR; the TCRdb copy retains only in-frame clones and omits some. The sample records 140,000 or so clones, around 90% being singletons. As concerns this clone: Its target is not known.

Sequenced material: peripheral blood, taken on day 0 of AZD1222 vaccination. This chain uses TRBV11-3 with TRBJ2-5; D is possibly TRBD2 (5 bases). The TCR was taken from an adult in good health. Here the CDR3 reads CASSPRGRETQYF. DNA for the CDR3: TGTGCCAGCAGCCCTCGAGGGCGAGAGACCCAGTACTTC.